One and the same sample provided the 19 T cell receptor beta chains below, sequenced in a study of cytomegalovirus exposure and HLA in healthy donors. The primer mix had 60 Vbeta and 13 Jbeta primers. Here immunoSEQ multiplex PCR was the method, and the copy in TCRdb shows in-frame clones only, minus some. The table includes 150,000 or so clones, 82% detected once. Sample: PBMCs. These receptor sequences come from a male donor in good health and CMV-seropositive.

This chain connects TRBV6-1 to TRBJ1-5; TRBD1 is a possible D gene (6 bases). From germline, CDR1 is MNHNS and CDR2 SASEGT. V was shortened by 2 bases and J by 6 bases, with 14 bases between the two germline ends. There are 15 residues in the CDR3. The CDR3 sequence: CASSEPSGDSQPQHF. As DNA, the CDR3 is TGTGCCAGCAGTGAACCCTCAGGGGATAGTCAGCCCCAGCATTTT.

This chain links TRBV30 with TRBJ1-2; D is possibly TRBD1 (6 bases). Trimming stripped 4 bases from V and 2 bases from J, with 8 bases between. This CDR3 spans 12 amino acids. Germline V gene lookup returns CDR1 GTSNPN and CDR2 SVGIG (reference sequence). In DNA, the CDR3 is TGTGCCTGGAAACAGGGAAACTATGGCTACACCTTC. It is translated as CAWKQGNYGYTF.

This clone came up a few times. V gene TRBV9 combines with J gene TRBJ2-5; 7 bases map to TRBD2. Germline V CDR1 and CDR2: SGDLS, YYNGEE. This CDR3 comprises 14 residues. V was clipped by 4 bases and J by 2 bases; unmatched bases: 5. CDR3 sequence: CASSPGTIQETQYF. In nucleotides, the CDR3 is TGTGCCAGCAGCCCGGGGACTATACAAGAGACCCAGTACTTC.

The gene calls are TRBV2 and TRBJ2-3; D is ambiguous. The CDR3 is 11 amino acids. V lost 3 bases and J lost 10, with 8 bases in between. Germline CDR1 and CDR2: SNHLY and FYNNEI. In nucleotides, the CDR3 is TGTGCCAGCAGTGATCCCCTCCCGCAGTATTTT. Its protein is CASSDPLPQYF.

This clone was seen only once. The chain employs TRBV5-4 and TRBJ1-2; 9 nucleotides agree with TRBD1. The CDR3 length is 17 residues. Germline trimming cut 0 bases from V and 4 bases from J; bases unmatched to any gene: 10. Germline V lookup: CDR1 SGHNT, CDR2 YYREEE (reference sequence). The CDR3 DNA follows: TGTGCCAGCAGCTTGGCCTACAGGGGGCGCATTTCCTATGGCTACACCTTC. Its protein product is CASSLAYRGRISYGYTF.

The V call is TRBV2, the J call TRBJ1-5; tentatively, D is TRBD1 (6 bases). The germline gives CDR1 SNHLY, CDR2 FYNNEI. The CDR3 sequence is 16 residues long. V was cut by 8 bases and J by 0 bases, with 17 bases left in between. CDR3 amino acids: CASGRGDTLSNQPQHF. Here the CDR3 DNA reads TGTGCCAGCGGCCGGGGGGACACCCTTAGCAATCAGCCCCAGCATTTT.

This clone was picked up a small number of times. In nucleotides, the CDR3 is TGTGCCAGCAGTTTATTTGTGACAGGGGACACTGAAGCTTTCTTT. As protein: CASSLFVTGDTEAFF. The chain combines TRBV27 with TRBJ1-1; 8 bases are a match to TRBD1. This CDR3 contains 15 residues. CDR1 and CDR2 from the germline V gene are MNHEY and SMNVEV (reference sequence). Unmatched junction bases numbered 4, after V lost 1 base and J lost 3 bases.

The rearrangement links TRBV11-3 to TRBJ2-1, with D tentatively TRBD1 (5 bases). The germline CDR1 and CDR2 sequences are SGHNT and YENEEA. The CDR3 runs 18 residues. The ends were cut back, 0 bases at V and 13 bases at J, with 28 bases in the middle. CDR3 DNA: TGTGCCAGCAGCTTAGATCAGGGTGGCACGACCACGGCCCAAGGACAGTTCTTC. Its translation: CASSLDQGGTTTAQGQFF. The full variable domain, in which reference TRBV11-3 and TRBJ2-1 provide the parts outside the CDR3, is EAGVVQSPRYKIIEKKQPVAFWCNPISGHNTLYWYLQNLGQGPELLIRYENEEAVDDSQLPKDRFSAERLKGVDSTLKIQPAELGDSAVYLCASSLDQGGTTTAQGQFFGPGTRLTVL.

The chain carries TRBV25-1 and TRBJ1-5, with a tentative D call TRBD1 (5 bases). V lost 4 bases, J lost 11 bases, and 18 bases lay in between. Per the germline V gene, CDR1 is MGHDK and CDR2 is SYGVNS. This CDR3 comprises 14 residues. Here the CDR3 reads CASSAENVGASQHF. CDR3 DNA sequence: TGTGCCAGCAGTGCCGAGAACGTAGGGGCGTCCCAGCATTTT.

The V and J genes are TRBV27 and TRBJ1-5, with a possible D match to TRBD1 (6 bases). CDR1 MNHEY and CDR2 SMNVEV come from the germline V gene (reference sequence). The CDR3 length is 12 residues. V lost 5 bases to trimming and J lost 9 bases, with 11 bases between them. The CDR3 sequence: CASSLEGGPQHF. The CDR3 nucleotides are TGTGCCAGCAGTCTCGAAGGGGGGCCCCAGCATTTT.

The genes are TRBV11-2 and TRBJ1-5; D unclear. CDR1 and CDR2 (germline): SGHAT, FQNNGV. CDR3 size: 16 residues. V was pared by 2 bases and J by 2 bases, with 13 bases between. The CDR3, as DNA: TGTGCCAGCAGCTTACGTTCGGGGAGACGCAATCAGCCCCAGCATTTT. This translates into CASSLRSGRRNQPQHF.

This clone was detected only a few times. The chain couples TRBV5-1 to TRBJ2-7; TRBD2 aligns across 16 bases. The CDR3 contains 19 residues. CDR1 and CDR2 (germline): SGHRS, YFSETQ. V lost 3 bases, J lost 7 bases, and 16 bases stayed unmatched. The CDR3 is CASSSQTAGLAGGPREQYF. CDR3 sequence (DNA): TGCGCCAGCAGCTCGCAGACGGCGGGACTAGCGGGAGGGCCGCGGGAGCAGTACTTC.

The chain has TRBV27 and TRBJ2-2, with 7 bases fitting TRBD2. CDR3 size: 14 residues. Per the germline V gene, CDR1 is MNHEY and CDR2 is SMNVEV (reference sequence). The ends lost 6 bases at V and 4 bases at J; junction bases unmatched: 5. CDR3: CASRGGNPTGELFF. DNA of the CDR3: TGTGCCAGCAGGGGGGGGAATCCCACCGGGGAGCTGTTTTTT.

The chain couples TRBV15 to TRBJ2-1; no definite D call. Trimming cost V 0 bases and J 4 bases, with 10 bases left between them. The CDR3 extends over 15 amino acids. Germline V gene data show CDR1 as LNHNV and CDR2 as YYDKDF (reference sequence). The CDR3 DNA reads as TGTGCCACCAGCAGAGATGGTTGGCGGTACAATGAGCAGTTCTTC. Translated, it gives CATSRDGWRYNEQFF.

The chain recombines TRBV28 with TRBJ2-3, with TRBD2 matching 7 bases. V was pared by 0 bases and J by 1 base, with 1 base of the junction left unmatched. This CDR3 region has 15 residues. Germline loops: CDR1 MDHEN, CDR2 SYDVKM. The CDR3 nucleotides are TGTGCCAGCAGTTTATGGGGGAGGGGCACAGATACGCAGTATTTT. It encodes CASSLWGRGTDTQYF. Supplemented by reference TRBV28 and TRBJ2-3, the full variable domain reads DVKVTQSSRYLVKRTGEKVFLECVQDMDHENMFWYRQDPGLGLRLIYFSYDVKMKEKGDIPEGYSVSREKKERFSLILESASTNQTSMYLCASSLWGRGTDTQYFGPGTRLTVL.

The CDR3: CAWERGAGPDTQYF. Written as DNA, the CDR3 is TGTGCCTGGGAAAGGGGTGCGGGGCCAGATACGCAGTATTTT. The J gene is TRBJ2-3, the V gene TRBV30, with D perhaps TRBD2 (6 bases). The CDR3 contains 14 residues. Trimming removed 5 bases from V and 4 bases from J, with 16 bases in between. Looked up from germline, CDR1 is GTSNPN and CDR2 is SVGIG (reference sequence).

The chain employs TRBV5-4 and TRBJ2-5; D is perhaps TRBD2 (7 bases). The CDR3 has 17 amino acids. V shed 4 bases and J shed 4 bases, with 23 bases lying between them. The germline V gene has CDR1 SGHNT and CDR2 YYREEE (reference sequence). CDR3 sequence: CASSTGRGGGGTETQYF. CDR3 bases: TGTGCCAGCAGCACCGGCCGTGGAGGGGGGGGTACAGAGACCCAGTACTTC.

This clone was seen once. The chain carries TRBV6-1 and TRBJ1-2; 9 bases match TRBD1. CDR1 is MNHNS, CDR2 SASEGT, per germline. The CDR3 has 12 amino acids. Trimming removed 8 bases from V and 4 bases from J; junction bases left unmatched: 2. The chain's CDR3 is CASSGQGYGYTF. As DNA, the CDR3 is TGTGCCAGCTCGGGACAGGGCTATGGCTACACCTTC.

As concerns this clone: Relative to the germline gene, one junction end is altered; a read error may explain this. The chain links TRBV6-1 to TRBJ2-5, with unresolved D. This CDR3 is built from 12 residues. The germline V gene encodes CDR1 MNHNS and CDR2 SASEGT. The CDR3 sequence is CASSEGALSLNF. The CDR3 DNA sequence: TGTGCCAGCAGTGAAGGAGCCCTCTCTTTGAACTTC.